One and the same sample provided the 22 T cell receptor beta chains below, sequenced in a study of identical twins. MiXCR, run by TCRdb on the 5' RACE reads, gives a single entry per CDR3 protein. The table includes about 330,000 distinct CDR3 sequences, 10% to 15% detected once. These same data were also listed under a study on yellow fever vaccine responses in identical twins.

The material sequenced was CD8+ T cells sorted from blood. The receptor source for this set is a woman aged 18-29 years in good health.

V gene TRBV11-2 combines with J gene TRBJ2-1; possible D gene TRBD2, 5 bases. V was pared by 5 bases and J by 10 bases, with 15 bases between. There are 13 residues in the CDR3. Germline V CDR1 and CDR2: SGHAT, FQNNGV. The CDR3 protein is CASSPPWGDEQFF. The CDR3 DNA is TGTGCCAGCAGCCCCCCTTGGGGAGACGAGCAGTTCTTC.

This clonotype showed up many times. This chain's CDR3 is CASIIGKTEAFF. The CDR3 DNA follows: TGTGCCAGCATTATAGGGAAGACTGAAGCTTTCTTT. The V and J genes are TRBV2 and TRBJ1-1; no reliable D call. V was pared by 7 bases and J by 5 bases, with 11 bases between. There are 12 residues in the CDR3. Germline CDR1 is SNHLY and CDR2 is FYNNEI. Full variable domain (rest looked up from reference TRBV2 and TRBJ1-1): EPEVTQTPSHQVTQMGQEVILRCVPISNHLYFYWYRQILGQKVEFLVSFYNNEISEKSEIFDDQFSVERPDGSNFTLKIRSTKLEDSAMYFCASIIGKTEAFFGQGTRLTVV.

This clonotype has ten or more counts. This chain uses TRBV4-1 with TRBJ2-7; D remains unclear. Trimming shortened V by 0 bases and J by 3 bases, and 12 bases separated the two germline ends. The germline gives CDR1 MGHRA, CDR2 YSYEKL. The CDR3 totals 15 residues. CDR3 amino acids: CASSQDFDISYEQYF. CDR3 DNA sequence: TGCGCCAGCAGCCAAGATTTCGATATCAGCTACGAGCAGTACTTC.

J is TRBJ2-7 and V is TRBV28; no clear D gene. Per the germline V gene, CDR1 is MDHEN and CDR2 is SYDVKM. The CDR3 runs to 16 residues. Deletions cut 6 bases from V and 1 base from J, with 19 bases between. The CDR3 spells CASSDFIEWGSYEQYF. The CDR3 DNA reads TGTGCCAGCAGCGACTTTATTGAATGGGGTTCCTACGAGCAGTACTTC.

This clonotype was observed a handful of times. The V and J genes are TRBV28 and TRBJ2-7; 9 bases match TRBD1. The junction had 11 bases not matched to a gene; V was cut back by 7 bases and J by 4 bases. The CDR3 contains 15 residues. The germline CDR1 and CDR2 sequences are MDHEN and SYDVKM. The CDR3 here is CASKSGQGRVYEQYF. In nucleotides, the CDR3 is TGTGCCAGCAAATCGGGACAGGGTCGGGTTTACGAGCAGTACTTC. The whole variable domain, filled in from reference TRBV28 and TRBJ2-7, reads DVKVTQSSRYLVKRTGEKVFLECVQDMDHENMFWYRQDPGLGLRLIYFSYDVKMKEKGDIPEGYSVSREKKERFSLILESASTNQTSMYLCASKSGQGRVYEQYFGPGTRLTVT.

The CDR3 reads CASSSGGGGNEQFF. The DNA of the CDR3 is TGTGCCAGCAGTTCTGGTGGCGGGGGGAATGAGCAGTTCTTC. This chain links TRBV27 with TRBJ2-1, with TRBD2 matching over 8 bases. The germline V gene has CDR1 MNHEY and CDR2 SMNVEV (reference sequence). This CDR3 spans 14 amino acids. The junction had 6 bases not matched to a gene; V was cut back by 4 bases and J by 7 bases.

The V gene is TRBV2, the J gene TRBJ2-7; a possible D gene is TRBD2 (5 bases). CDR1 is SNHLY, CDR2 FYNNEI, per germline. This CDR3 comprises 16 residues. V gave up 0 bases and J gave up 3 bases, with 15 bases separating them. CDR3 sequence: CASSEARAPGRYEQYF. DNA of the CDR3: TGTGCCAGCAGTGAAGCGCGGGCTCCAGGTCGCTACGAGCAGTACTTC.

The V call is TRBV4-1, the J call TRBJ1-6; D is perhaps TRBD1 (5 bases). The CDR3 has 16 residues. Looked up from germline, CDR1 is MGHRA and CDR2 is YSYEKL. Trimming took 1 base from V and 9 from J, leaving 16 bases between them. CDR3 protein: CASSQVRLLGTSPLHF. The CDR3, as DNA: TGCGCCAGCAGCCAAGTACGTCTTTTGGGGACTTCACCCCTCCACTTT.

In its sample, this clonotype was seen many times. The chain links TRBV12-3 or TRBV12-4 to TRBJ2-1; weak D call: TRBD2 (5 bases). V was shortened by 8 bases and J by 0 bases, with 14 bases between the two germline ends. CDR3 length: 15 amino acids. CDR3 nucleotides: TGTGCCAGCTCATTACCGGGGAGCTCCTACAATGAGCAGTTCTTC. This encodes CASSLPGSSYNEQFF.

This clonotype was observed a handful of times. The CDR3 is CASSLSGQETQYF. The CDR3 nucleotides are TGTGCCAGCAGCTTGAGTGGCCAAGAGACCCAGTACTTC. The J gene is TRBJ2-5, the V gene TRBV5-6; D unresolved. The ends were cut back, 1 base at V and 1 base at J, with 5 bases in the middle. The length of the CDR3 is 13 residues. Germline V CDR1 and CDR2: SGHDT, YYEEEE.

This clonotype was found a few times. V gene TRBV9 combines with J gene TRBJ2-3; TRBD2 agrees at 10 bases. Germline values: CDR1 SGDLS, CDR2 YYNGEE. The CDR3 loop spans 15 amino acids. The V segment lost 2 bases and the J segment 2 bases; nucleotides outside the gene matches: 2. The chain's CDR3 is CASSVSGRTTDTQYF. CDR3 DNA sequence: TGTGCCAGCAGCGTTAGCGGGAGGACCACAGATACGCAGTATTTT.

The chain recombines TRBV20-1 with TRBJ2-7; a possible D gene is TRBD2 (5 bases). Trimming cost V 1 base and J 3 bases, with 16 bases left between them. The CDR3 contains 15 residues. The germline gives CDR1 DFQATT, CDR2 SNEGSKA (reference sequence). CDR3 coding DNA: TGCAGTGCTAGAGTAGGTGAGGGTCTATACTACGAGCAGTACGTC. It yields the protein CSARVGEGLYYEQYV.

This clonotype has more than one count but fewer than ten. V and J are TRBV3-1 and TRBJ1-6, with D perhaps matching TRBD1 (5 bases). CDR1 and CDR2 from the germline V gene are LGHDT and YNNKEL (reference sequence). Trimming cost V 3 bases and J 7 bases, with 10 bases left between them. The CDR3 sequence is 14 residues long. CDR3 amino acids: CASSHSGTNSPLHF. CDR3 coding DNA: TGTGCCAGCAGCCATTCAGGGACCAATTCACCCCTCCACTTT.

V usage is TRBV6-1 and J usage is TRBJ2-2, with D tentatively TRBD2 (6 bases). The CDR3 is made up of 13 amino acids. CDR1 is MNHNS, CDR2 SASEGT, per germline. V lost 6 bases to trimming and J lost 6 bases, with 11 bases between them. The CDR3: CASRWGDPGELFF. DNA for the CDR3: TGTGCCAGCAGATGGGGGGACCCCGGGGAGCTGTTTTTT.

The rearrangement uses TRBV10-3 and TRBJ2-7; 12 nucleotides align to TRBD2. This CDR3 has 14 residues. J gave up 3 bases and V 11 bases, and 8 bases lay outside the gene matches. Looked up from germline, CDR1 is ENHRY and CDR2 is SYGVKD. Here the CDR3 reads CAVLRTSGNYEQYF. DNA of the CDR3: TGTGCCGTCCTTAGGACTAGCGGGAACTACGAGCAGTACTTC.

J is TRBJ1-2 and V is TRBV14, with a possible D match to TRBD1 (6 bases). Germline CDR1 and CDR2: SGHDN and FVKESK. Trimming removed 3 bases at V and 8 bases at J, with 22 bases between. The CDR3 is 16 amino acids. The CDR3 region has the DNA TGTGCCAGCAGCCACGCTGAGAGGGGGTTGTCAAGGGGCTACACCTTC. This gives the protein CASSHAERGLSRGYTF.

The chain links TRBV5-1 to TRBJ2-7, with a possible D match to TRBD1 (6 bases). Trimming took off 5 bases at V and 5 bases at J, with 14 bases between the two ends. Per the germline V gene, CDR1 is SGHRS and CDR2 is YFSETQ. The CDR3 sequence is 13 residues long. CDR3: CASSKNRAHEQYF. In nucleotides, the CDR3 is TGCGCCAGCAGTAAAAACAGGGCCCACGAGCAGTACTTC. Combining the CDR3 with reference TRBV5-1 and TRBJ2-7 gives the whole variable domain KAGVTQTPRYLIKTRGQQVTLSCSPISGHRSVSWYQQTPGQGLQFLFEYFSETQRNKGNFPGRFSGRQFSNSRSEMNVSTLELGDSALYLCASSKNRAHEQYFGPGTRLTVT.

This clonotype was counted once. The chain carries TRBV3-1 and TRBJ2-3; 13 positions match TRBD2. The V segment lost 4 bases and the J segment 3 bases; nucleotides outside the gene matches: 16. The CDR3 has 20 residues. Germline assignment: CDR1 LGHDT and CDR2 YNNKEL (reference sequence). The CDR3 loop reads CASSPRTSGSRLSLTDTQYF. The CDR3 DNA reads TGTGCCAGCAGCCCCCGGACTAGCGGGAGCCGACTATCCCTAACAGATACGCAGTATTTT.

The rearrangement links TRBV9 to TRBJ1-4, with a weak D call TRBD1 (5 bases). Trimming cost V 4 bases and J 7 bases, with 11 bases left between them. The CDR3 extends over 13 amino acids. CDR1 and CDR2 (germline): SGDLS, YYNGEE. CDR3: CASSKAGGEKLFF. CDR3 in DNA: TGTGCCAGCAGCAAAGCGGGGGGTGAAAAACTGTTTTTT. The full variable domain, in which reference TRBV9 and TRBJ1-4 provide the parts outside the CDR3, is DSGVTQTPKHLITATGQRVTLRCSPRSGDLSVYWYQQSLDQGLQFLIQYYNGEERAKGNILERFSAQQFPDLHSELNLSSLELGDSALYFCASSKAGGEKLFFGSGTQLSVL.

This sequence joins TRBV7-9 and TRBJ2-3; 12 nucleotides agree with TRBD2. CDR3 length equals 16 residues. The ends lost 5 bases at V and 2 bases at J; junction bases unmatched: 5. The V gene's germline CDR1 is SEHNR and CDR2 FQNEAQ (reference sequence). CDR3 sequence (DNA): TGTGCCAGCAGCACCTCTAGCGGGGGGGCCACAGATACGCAGTATTTT. Its protein is CASSTSSGGATDTQYF.

There are many counts of this clonotype. The V and J genes are TRBV12-3 or TRBV12-4 and TRBJ2-1, with D tentatively TRBD2 (5 bases). Trimming removed 6 bases at V and 3 bases at J, with 12 bases between. The CDR3 totals 14 residues. DNA for the CDR3: TGTGCCAGCAGCCTTCGTAGCGACTACAATGAGCAGTTCTTC. Its translation is CASSLRSDYNEQFF.

This clonotype was counted many times. V and J are TRBV29-1 and TRBJ2-3, with D perhaps matching TRBD1 or TRBD2 (5 bases each). Trimming took 3 bases from V and 0 from J, leaving 13 bases between them. CDR1 is SQVTM and CDR2 is ANQGSEA in the germline V gene. The CDR3 spans 15 residues. The CDR3: CSVDGRGASTDTQYF. The CDR3 DNA follows: TGCAGCGTTGATGGGCGAGGGGCTAGCACAGATACGCAGTATTTT.